This T cell receptor beta chain was recorded in a study of T-cell reconstitution after alpha-beta-depleted transplantation in children. Study outcomes and limitations: Diversity and T-cell counts at one year after transplant derived mostly from new T cells. Surviving recipient T cells and thymic progenitors produced the high day-60 TCRbeta diversity seen in some patients. Where alpha-beta T cells came from about two months after transplant was reportedly several hundred expanded graft clones.

Preparation of the TCRbeta library involved a method that used unique molecular identifiers. TCRdb reanalysed the PCR reads using MiXCR and keeps one entry per CDR3 protein. The table records about 300,000 distinct CDR3 sequences, 6.5% to 9% of them present only once. J lost 3 bases, V lost 6 bases, and 12 bases had no gene match. This CDR3 has 16 amino acids. Only a few counts were recorded for this clonotype. Its antigen remains unknown. The receptor's source is a female patient between 2 and 15 years old who had a stem cell transplant for Fanconi anemia, so the T cells may come from the graft donor. Sample: peripheral blood, taken 360 days after TCRalphabeta/CD19-depleted stem cell transplant. The chain has TRBV12-3 or TRBV12-4 and TRBJ2-3; 7 positions agree with TRBD2. CDR3 DNA sequence: TGTGCCAGCAGCTCCCCGAGCGGGGCAGAGACAGATACGCAGTATTTT. As protein: CASSSPSGAETDTQYF.